The next 21 T cell receptor beta chains were all read from a single sample in a study of blood T cell repertoires in COVID-19. Clones were sequenced by immunoSEQ multiplex PCR, and TCRdb holds only the in-frame ones, with some missing. The profile shows 250,000 to 300,000 clones, roughly 90% of them singletons. The sequencing input was peripheral blood. These receptors were collected from a woman in her 50s who had recovered from COVID-19.

The chain has TRBV6-5 and TRBJ2-7; 12 bases align to TRBD1. The germline V gene encodes CDR1 MNHEY and CDR2 SVGAGI. The CDR3 is 14 residues long. The V gene end was trimmed by 9 bases and the J gene end by 3 bases; junction bases not matched to a gene: 6. The CDR3 protein is CASGGTGGVYEQYF. CDR3 DNA: TGTGCCAGTGGAGGGACAGGGGGCGTCTACGAGCAGTACTTC.

The chain links TRBV7-2 to TRBJ2-2; 12 nucleotides agree with TRBD2. Looked up from germline, CDR1 is SGHTA and CDR2 is FQGNSA. Trimming at V came to 4 bases and at J to 6 bases, leaving 3 bases not matched to a gene. CDR3 size: 15 residues. CDR3 bases: TGTGCCAGCAGCTATCTAGCGGGGGGGCCCGGGGAGCTGTTTTTT. As protein: CASSYLAGGPGELFF.

The chain combines TRBV4-3 with TRBJ1-1; D is possibly TRBD1 (5 bases). The CDR3 totals 13 residues. V was pared by 5 bases and J by 4 bases, with 11 bases between. CDR1 and CDR2 (germline): LGHNA, YSLEER. The CDR3 bases are TGCGCCAGCAGCGCGAGTAGGGGCACTGAAGCTTTCTTT. The encoded protein is CASSASRGTEAFF.

The chain has TRBV11-3 and TRBJ2-2; 8 bases agree with TRBD1. The CDR3 covers 14 residues. CDR1 is SGHNT and CDR2 is YENEEA in the germline V gene. J lost 7 bases, V lost 3 bases, and 4 bases had no gene match. CDR3 in DNA: TGTGCCAGCAGCTTTCGACAGGGGCACGGGGAGCTGTTTTTT. Translated: CASSFRQGHGELFF.

This sequence joins TRBV18 and TRBJ2-3; maybe TRBD1 (6 bases). With 4 bases removed from V and 4 bases from J, the gap between germline ends came to 18 bases. The CDR3 consists of 16 residues. Per the germline V gene, CDR1 is KGHSH and CDR2 is LQKENI. The chain's CDR3 is CASSRDATGAADTQYF. The CDR3 coding sequence is TGTGCCAGCTCACGGGACGCGACAGGAGCGGCAGATACGCAGTATTTT.

The J gene is TRBJ1-1, the V gene TRBV4-2; no definite D call. The CDR3 is 14 residues long. Germline-derived CDR1 and CDR2 are LGHNA and YNFKEQ. V was pared by 0 bases and J by 1 base, with 6 bases between. The CDR3 is CASSQDFRNTEAFF. The CDR3 DNA reads as TGTGCCAGCAGCCAAGATTTTAGGAACACTGAAGCTTTCTTT.

The V gene is TRBV5-1, the J gene TRBJ1-1; TRBD1 matches at 7 bases. The junction had 8 bases not matched to a gene; V was cut back by 4 bases and J by 2 bases. CDR3 length: 15 residues. Germline CDR1 and CDR2: SGHRS and YFSETQ. Here the CDR3 reads CASSATTGPNTEAFF. The CDR3 DNA is TGCGCCAGCAGCGCGACGACAGGGCCCAACACTGAAGCTTTCTTT. Full variable domain (missing parts from reference TRBV5-1 and TRBJ1-1): KAGVTQTPRYLIKTRGQQVTLSCSPISGHRSVSWYQQTPGQGLQFLFEYFSETQRNKGNFPGRFSGRQFSNSRSEMNVSTLELGDSALYLCASSATTGPNTEAFFGQGTRLTVV.

The V and J genes are TRBV6-5 and TRBJ1-3, with TRBD1 as a possible D gene (6 bases). Germline V gene lookup returns CDR1 MNHEY and CDR2 SVGAGI. V was cut by 2 bases and J by 4 bases, with 15 bases left in between. The CDR3 sequence is 16 residues long. The DNA for the CDR3 is TGTGCCAGCAGTTACACAAGCACAGGGCAGGGAAACACCATATATTTT. Amino acid sequence: CASSYTSTGQGNTIYF.

The chain joins TRBV28 to TRBJ1-5; D is possibly TRBD1 (6 bases). V gave up 8 bases and J gave up 2 bases, with 13 bases separating them. The CDR3 is made up of 14 amino acids. Looked up from germline, CDR1 is MDHEN and CDR2 is SYDVKM. CDR3 nucleotide sequence: TGTGCCAGCGCGAGGGAGGGGGGCAATCAGCCCCAGCATTTT. This translates into CASAREGGNQPQHF.

This chain uses TRBV19 with TRBJ1-1; D perhaps matches TRBD1 (6 bases). Trimming stripped 8 bases from V and 6 bases from J, with 13 bases between. The length of the CDR3 is 12 residues. Germline V gene lookup returns CDR1 LNHDA and CDR2 SQIVND (reference sequence). The CDR3 reads CASRTGMAEAFF. CDR3 DNA: TGTGCCAGTCGTACAGGGATGGCTGAAGCTTTCTTT.

The gene calls are TRBV5-4 and TRBJ1-2; weak D call: TRBD1 (5 bases). Trimming pared 0 bases from V and 3 bases from J, leaving 12 bases between. Germline V gene lookup returns CDR1 SGHNT and CDR2 YYREEE (reference sequence). The CDR3 loop spans 15 amino acids. CDR3 region: CASSLDLRGYYGYTF. In nucleotides, the CDR3 is TGTGCCAGCAGCTTGGATCTCCGGGGGTACTATGGCTACACCTTC.

The rearrangement joins TRBV11-2 to TRBJ1-6; D not certain. The CDR3 covers 14 residues. Germline-derived CDR1 and CDR2 are SGHAT and FQNNGV. Between the trimmed V and J ends, which lost 3 bases and 4 bases, there was a span of 7 bases. The CDR3: CASSFPGYNSPLHF. For the CDR3, the DNA is TGTGCCAGCAGCTTCCCGGGTTATAATTCACCCCTCCACTTT.

This chain connects TRBV19 to TRBJ2-1, with D possibly TRBD2 on 7 matching bases. V was clipped by 5 bases and J by 4 bases, with 15 bases between them. CDR1 and CDR2 from the germline V gene are LNHDA and SQIVND (reference sequence). The CDR3 is 15 amino acids. The CDR3 reads CASSSVEGGYNEQFF. In nucleotides, the CDR3 is TGTGCCAGTAGTTCTGTTGAGGGGGGGTACAATGAGCAGTTCTTC. Looking up the rest from reference TRBV19 and TRBJ2-1 gives the full variable domain: DGGITQSPKYLFRKEGQNVTLSCEQNLNHDAMYWYRQDPGQGLRLIYYSQIVNDFQKGDIAEGYSVSREKKESFPLTVTSAQKNPTAFYLCASSSVEGGYNEQFFGPGTRLTVL.

The gene calls are TRBV9 and TRBJ1-3, with 8 bases matching TRBD1. V shed 0 bases and J 4 bases; nucleotides not matched to a gene: 6. This CDR3 comprises 16 residues. The germline V gene encodes CDR1 SGDLS and CDR2 YYNGEE. The CDR3 region has the DNA TGTGCCAGCAGCGTAGGGCAGGGGGCTGCCGGAAACACCATATATTTT. This translates into CASSVGQGAAGNTIYF.

V gene TRBV7-3 combines with J gene TRBJ2-1, with TRBD2 as a possible D gene (6 bases). V was clipped by 5 bases and J by 9 bases, with 11 bases between them. This CDR3 has 12 residues. Germline V lookup: CDR1 SGHTA, CDR2 FQGTGA. This CDR3 is CASSPGVGEQFF. DNA of the CDR3: TGTGCCAGCAGCCCGGGGGTCGGTGAGCAGTTCTTC.

This clone showed up just a few times. The V gene is TRBV7-9, the J gene TRBJ2-7; 10 bases are a match to TRBD2. The trim removed 2 bases at V and 2 bases at J, leaving 9 bases unmatched. CDR1 is SEHNR and CDR2 is FQNEAQ in the germline V gene (reference sequence). The CDR3 consists of 17 residues. As DNA, the CDR3 is TGTGCCAGCAGCTTATTCCGTGGACTAGCGGAAACCTACGAGCAGTACTTC. Its translation is CASSLFRGLAETYEQYF.

The chain employs TRBV5-6 and TRBJ2-3, with D possibly being TRBD1 (7 bases). The CDR3 covers 14 residues. Per the germline V gene, CDR1 is SGHDT and CDR2 is YYEEEE. Deletions cut 3 bases from V and 8 bases from J, with 16 bases between. Here the CDR3 reads CASSWRDSRTTQYF. The CDR3 nucleotides are TGTGCCAGCAGCTGGAGGGACAGCCGAACTACGCAGTATTTT.

This chain uses TRBV28 with TRBJ2-7; 9 nucleotides agree with TRBD1. The CDR3 is 16 amino acids. Germline CDR1 and CDR2: MDHEN and SYDVKM. V shed 6 bases and J 4 bases; nucleotides not matched to a gene: 13. CDR3 residues: CASRKSWGGQGYEQYF. In DNA form, the CDR3 reads TGTGCCAGCAGGAAAAGTTGGGGGGGACAGGGATACGAGCAGTACTTC.

The V gene is TRBV7-6, the J gene TRBJ2-2; 10 bases agree with TRBD2. The germline gives CDR1 SGHVS, CDR2 FNYEAQ. The V and J ends lost 0 bases and 1 base, in that order; junction bases with no gene match: 5. CDR3 length equals 18 residues. Here the CDR3 DNA reads TGTGCCAGCAGCTTAGCAAGAGCGGGAGGGATGAACACCGGGGAGCTGTTTTTT. Translated, it gives CASSLARAGGMNTGELFF.

V usage is TRBV6-5 and J usage is TRBJ1-1; D not resolved. The CDR3 consists of 13 residues. V lost 8 bases and J lost 4, with 14 bases in between. From germline, CDR1 is MNHEY and CDR2 SVGAGI. Written as DNA, the CDR3 is TGTGCCAGCTTTCGGGGAGGCGGCACTGAAGCTTTCTTT. As protein: CASFRGGGTEAFF.

This chain links TRBV28 with TRBJ1-1; maybe TRBD1 (6 bases). The V gene lost 4 bases and the J gene lost 1 base, with 13 bases spanning the gap. Germline V gene data show CDR1 as MDHEN and CDR2 as SYDVKM. This CDR3 region has 15 residues. The CDR3 loop reads CASSSRRGWNTEAFF. As DNA, the CDR3 is TGTGCCAGCAGTTCCAGAAGGGGGTGGAACACTGAAGCTTTCTTT.